A selection of T cell receptor beta chains follows, all from one sample in a study of blood T cell repertoires in COVID-19. TCRdb's copy holds only in-frame clones and misses some; the assay was immunoSEQ multiplex PCR. The sample consists of around 180,000 clones, 60% to 85% of them appearing once. The sample was peripheral blood. These TCRs come from a man between 60 and 75 years old with active or convalescent COVID-19. CDR3s include the opening cysteine and the closing phenylalanine or tryptophan. Fields, in order: clone size, V gene, D gene, J gene, CDR3 protein, CDR3 DNA. D genes are given only for firm matches. Clone size is not always given. Where it is, it says once, few, many or a class for expanded clones.

clone_size: -; v_call: TRBV7-2; d_call: TRBD1; j_call: TRBJ2-2; cdr3_aa: CASSYDRALTGELFF; cdr3_nt: TGTGCCAGCAGCTACGACAGGGCGCTCACCGGGGAGCTGTTTTTT
clone_size: -; v_call: TRBV6-5; d_call: TRBD1; j_call: TRBJ2-2; cdr3_aa: CASSSGQGNTGELFF; cdr3_nt: TGTGCCAGCAGTTCGGGACAGGGGAACACCGGGGAGCTGTTTTTT
clone_size: once; v_call: TRBV3-1/TRBV3-2; d_call: -; j_call: TRBJ2-5; cdr3_aa: CASSQKAPGGETQYF; cdr3_nt: TGTGCCAGCAGCCAAAAAGCCCCCGGCGGGGAGACCCAGTACTTC
clone_size: -; v_call: TRBV2; d_call: TRBD1; j_call: TRBJ2-3; cdr3_aa: CASRKGQGEGDTQYF; cdr3_nt: TGTGCCAGCAGGAAAGGACAGGGGGAAGGAGATACGCAGTATTTT
clone_size: once; v_call: TRBV30; d_call: -; j_call: TRBJ1-5; cdr3_aa: CAWTAGSNQPQHF; cdr3_nt: TGTGCCTGGACCGCCGGTAGCAATCAGCCCCAGCATTTT
clone_size: -; v_call: TRBV7-2; d_call: TRBD2; j_call: TRBJ2-1; cdr3_aa: CASSRPTSGRRSSYNEQFF; cdr3_nt: TGTGCCAGCAGCCGCCCCACTAGCGGGAGAAGGAGCTCCTACAATGAGCAGTTCTTC
clone_size: -; v_call: TRBV9; d_call: -; j_call: TRBJ2-3; cdr3_aa: CASSVVSGHTDTQYF; cdr3_nt: TGTGCCAGCAGCGTAGTTTCAGGACACACAGATACGCAGTATTTT
clone_size: -; v_call: TRBV5-1; d_call: -; j_call: TRBJ2-3; cdr3_aa: CASSLNGRGTDTQYF; cdr3_nt: TGCGCCAGCAGCTTGAACGGGAGAGGCACAGATACGCAGTATTTT
clone_size: -; v_call: TRBV29-1; d_call: TRBD1; j_call: TRBJ1-5; cdr3_aa: CSVLEGAKNQPQHF; cdr3_nt: TGCAGCGTGCTGGAGGGGGCGAAGAATCAGCCCCAGCATTTT
clone_size: -; v_call: TRBV5-5; d_call: -; j_call: TRBJ2-6; cdr3_aa: CASSLSAASGANVLTF; cdr3_nt: TGTGCCAGCAGCTTGAGCGCAGCCTCTGGGGCCAACGTCCTGACTTTC
clone_size: -; v_call: TRBV10-3; d_call: TRBD1; j_call: TRBJ1-5; cdr3_aa: CATTGGISNQPQHF; cdr3_nt: TGTGCCACCACAGGGGGCATAAGCAATCAGCCCCAGCATTTT
clone_size: -; v_call: TRBV5-4; d_call: -; j_call: TRBJ2-5; cdr3_aa: CASSSRISLDQETQYF; cdr3_nt: TGTGCCAGCAGCTCCCGTATCAGTTTGGACCAAGAGACCCAGTACTTC
clone_size: once; v_call: TRBV11-2; d_call: -; j_call: TRBJ2-7; cdr3_aa: CASSLGSLGGDEQYF; cdr3_nt: TGTGCCAGCAGCTTAGGGAGTCTGGGGGGAGACGAGCAGTACTTC
clone_size: -; v_call: TRBV21-1; d_call: -; j_call: TRBJ1-5; cdr3_aa: CASSQGTGHNSNQPQHF; cdr3_nt: TGTGCCAGCTCTCAAGGGACAGGGCACAATAGCAATCAGCCCCAGCATTTT
clone_size: -; v_call: TRBV7-9; d_call: TRBD2; j_call: TRBJ2-7; cdr3_aa: CASSLDLAGGPQYF; cdr3_nt: TGTGCCAGCAGCTTAGATCTAGCGGGAGGTCCTCAGTACTTC